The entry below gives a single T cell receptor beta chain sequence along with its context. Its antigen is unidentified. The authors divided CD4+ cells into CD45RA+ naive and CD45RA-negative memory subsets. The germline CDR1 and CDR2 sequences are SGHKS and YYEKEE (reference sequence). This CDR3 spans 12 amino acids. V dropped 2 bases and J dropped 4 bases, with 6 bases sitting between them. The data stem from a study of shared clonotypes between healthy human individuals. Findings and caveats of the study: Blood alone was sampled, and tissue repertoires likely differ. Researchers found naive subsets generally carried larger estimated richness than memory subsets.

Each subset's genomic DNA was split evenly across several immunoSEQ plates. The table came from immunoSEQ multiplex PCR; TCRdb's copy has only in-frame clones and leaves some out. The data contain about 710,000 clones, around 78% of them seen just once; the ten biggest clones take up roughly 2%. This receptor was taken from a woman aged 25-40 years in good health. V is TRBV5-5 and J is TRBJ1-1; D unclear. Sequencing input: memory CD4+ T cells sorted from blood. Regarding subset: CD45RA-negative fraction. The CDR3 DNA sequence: TGTGCCAGCAGCTTCTACGGCACTGAAGCTTTCTTT. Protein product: CASSFYGTEAFF.